The clone carrying this TCR beta chain was seen a few times. Its antigen is currently unknown. Per the germline V gene, CDR1 is DFQATT and CDR2 is SNEGSKA (reference sequence). V dropped 7 bases and J dropped 5 bases, with 11 bases sitting between them. The CDR3 is made up of 11 amino acids. MiXCR was run by TCRdb on the reads, yielding one entry per CDR3 protein. This sample has fewer than 250,000 distinct CDR3 sequences, with roughly an eighth found just once. These data originate in a study of T cell repertoires in cytomegalovirus infection. Across the whole study: Indications came from public TCR beta signatures; they pointed to CMV infection and to a matching HLA type.

Regarding the study as a whole: Dominating the ex vivo response were HLA-C-restricted CMV-specific TCR beta clonotypes.

Material: PBMCs. V usage is TRBV20-1 and J usage is TRBJ2-5; TRBD2 is a possible D gene (5 bases). The clonotype originates from a human donor in good health (CMV status not recorded). Some clones in this sample may be carry-over from other donors' samples. The CDR3 DNA follows: TGCAGTGGAGGGCGAGGGGAGACCCAGTACTTC. It translates to CSGGRGETQYF.